The clone carrying this T cell receptor (beta chain) has just one count. Its specificity is unknown. The sample belongs to a study of vaccination and CD4 T cells after COVID-19. The V end was cut by 2 bases, the J end by 5 bases, with 12 bases between. Germline V gene sequence: CDR1 DFQATT, CDR2 SNEGSKA (reference sequence). The CDR3 is 13 amino acids. Indicated treatment: roughly nine-day PBMC culture with coronavirus spike peptide pools or control peptides (ViraFEST assay). Half the medium was replaced with fresh IL-2 medium on days 3 and 7. With the Oncomine TCR Beta short-read assay, DNA from cultured CD4+ T cells was sequenced. TCRdb re-analysed the PCR reads in MiXCR, keeping a single row per CDR3 protein. The table includes some 26,000 distinct CDR3 sequences, roughly 70% detected once.

The source of this sequence is a human donor who received a COVID-19 vaccine. The chain recombines TRBV20-1 with TRBJ2-5, with D maybe TRBD2 (6 bases). The sample here was CD4+ T cells from blood, cultured in vitro, taken after SARS-CoV-2 vaccination. The CDR3 DNA is TGCAGTGCTAGATTGGGGGGTGAGGAGACCCAGTACTTC. Translating gives CSARLGGEETQYF.